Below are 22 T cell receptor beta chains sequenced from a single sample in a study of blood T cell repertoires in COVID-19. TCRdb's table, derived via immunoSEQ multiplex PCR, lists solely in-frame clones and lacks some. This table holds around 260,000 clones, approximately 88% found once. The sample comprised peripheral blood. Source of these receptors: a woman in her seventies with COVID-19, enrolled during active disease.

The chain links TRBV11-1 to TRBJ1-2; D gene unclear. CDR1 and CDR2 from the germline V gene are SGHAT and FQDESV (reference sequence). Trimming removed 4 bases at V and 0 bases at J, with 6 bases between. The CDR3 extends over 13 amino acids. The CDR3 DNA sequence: TGTGCCAGCAGCTCCCCGGCTAACTATGGCTACACCTTC. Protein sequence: CASSSPANYGYTF.

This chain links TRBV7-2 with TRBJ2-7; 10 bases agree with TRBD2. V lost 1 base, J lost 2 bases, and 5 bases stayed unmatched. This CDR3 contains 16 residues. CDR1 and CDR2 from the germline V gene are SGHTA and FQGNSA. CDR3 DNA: TGTGCCAGCAGCTTAGTTAAGCTAGCGGGAGCCTACGAGCAGTACTTC. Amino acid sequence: CASSLVKLAGAYEQYF. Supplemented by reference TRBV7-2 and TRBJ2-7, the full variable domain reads GAGVSQSPSNKVTEKGKDVELRCDPISGHTALYWYRQSLGQGLEFLIYFQGNSAPDKSGLPSDRFSAERTGGSVSTLTIQRTQQEDSAVYLCASSLVKLAGAYEQYFGPGTRLTVT.

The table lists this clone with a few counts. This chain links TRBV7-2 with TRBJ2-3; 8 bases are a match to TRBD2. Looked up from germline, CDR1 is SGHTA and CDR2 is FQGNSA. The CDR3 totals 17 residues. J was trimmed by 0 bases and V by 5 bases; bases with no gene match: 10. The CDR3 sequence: CASSLRSGRGSTDTQYF. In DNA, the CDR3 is TGTGCCAGCAGCCTCCGAAGCGGGAGAGGCAGCACAGATACGCAGTATTTT.

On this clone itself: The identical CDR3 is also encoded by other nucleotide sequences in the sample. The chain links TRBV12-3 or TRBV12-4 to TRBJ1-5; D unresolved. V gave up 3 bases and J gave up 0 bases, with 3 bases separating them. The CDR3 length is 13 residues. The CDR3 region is CASSFYSNQPQHF. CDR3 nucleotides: TGTGCCAGCAGTTTCTATAGCAATCAGCCCCAGCATTTT.

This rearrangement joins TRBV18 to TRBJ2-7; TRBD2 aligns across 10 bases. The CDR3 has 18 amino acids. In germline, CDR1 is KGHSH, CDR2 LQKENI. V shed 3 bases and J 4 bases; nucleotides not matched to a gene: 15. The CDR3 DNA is TGTGCCAGCTCACCCTCGACCCCGATTCTAGCGGGAGTTTACGAGCAGTACTTC. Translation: CASSPSTPILAGVYEQYF. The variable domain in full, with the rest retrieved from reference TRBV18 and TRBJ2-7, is NAGVMQNPRHLVRRRGQEARLRCSPMKGHSHVYWYRQLPEEGLKFMVYLQKENIIDESGMPKERFSAEFPKEGPSILRIQQVVRGDSAAYFCASSPSTPILAGVYEQYFGPGTRLTVT.

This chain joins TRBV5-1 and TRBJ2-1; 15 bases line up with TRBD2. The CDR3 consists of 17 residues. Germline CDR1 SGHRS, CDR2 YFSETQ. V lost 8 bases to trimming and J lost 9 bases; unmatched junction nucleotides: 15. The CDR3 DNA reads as TGCGCCAGTGTTGACCGGACTAGCGGGAGGGCCAGCGGTGAGCAGTTCTTC. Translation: CASVDRTSGRASGEQFF.

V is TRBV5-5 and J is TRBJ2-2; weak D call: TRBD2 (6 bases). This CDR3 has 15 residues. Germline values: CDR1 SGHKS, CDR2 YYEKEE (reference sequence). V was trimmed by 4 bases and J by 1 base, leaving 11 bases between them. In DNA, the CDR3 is TGTGCCAGCAGCACGGGACTTCAGAACACCGGGGAGCTGTTTTTT. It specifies CASSTGLQNTGELFF.

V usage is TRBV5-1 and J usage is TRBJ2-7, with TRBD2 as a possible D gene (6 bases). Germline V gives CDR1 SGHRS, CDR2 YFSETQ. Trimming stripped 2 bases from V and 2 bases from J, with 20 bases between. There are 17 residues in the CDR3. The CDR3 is CASSFLPWGEMAYEQYF. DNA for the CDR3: TGCGCCAGCAGCTTTTTGCCCTGGGGGGAAATGGCCTACGAGCAGTACTTC.

The CDR3 spells CASRPQVLMNTEAFF. Written as DNA, the CDR3 is TGTGCCAGTAGACCACAGGTACTAATGAACACTGAAGCTTTCTTT. The rearrangement joins TRBV19 to TRBJ1-1, with D tentatively TRBD1 (5 bases). This CDR3 has 15 amino acids. CDR1 LNHDA and CDR2 SQIVND come from the germline V gene (reference sequence). Trimming stripped 6 bases from V and 0 bases from J, with 14 bases between.

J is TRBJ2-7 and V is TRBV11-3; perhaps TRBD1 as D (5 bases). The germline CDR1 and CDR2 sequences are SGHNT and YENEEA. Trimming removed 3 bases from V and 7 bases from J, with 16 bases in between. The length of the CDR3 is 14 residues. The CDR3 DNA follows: TGTGCCAGCAGCTTGGGCAGGGTGTCTGGTGAGCAGTACTTC. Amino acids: CASSLGRVSGEQYF.

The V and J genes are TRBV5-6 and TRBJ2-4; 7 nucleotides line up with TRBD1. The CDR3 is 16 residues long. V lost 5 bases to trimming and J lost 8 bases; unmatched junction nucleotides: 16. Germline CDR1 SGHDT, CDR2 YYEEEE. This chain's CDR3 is CASSARGPGGWDIQYF. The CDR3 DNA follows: TGTGCCAGCAGTGCTAGGGGGCCAGGTGGATGGGACATTCAGTACTTC.

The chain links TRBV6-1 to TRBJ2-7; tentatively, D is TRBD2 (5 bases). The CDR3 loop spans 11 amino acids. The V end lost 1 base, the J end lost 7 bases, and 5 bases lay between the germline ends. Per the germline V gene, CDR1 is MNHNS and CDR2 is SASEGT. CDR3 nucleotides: TGTGCCAGCAGTGAAGGAGGGGAGCAGTACTTC. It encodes CASSEGGEQYF.

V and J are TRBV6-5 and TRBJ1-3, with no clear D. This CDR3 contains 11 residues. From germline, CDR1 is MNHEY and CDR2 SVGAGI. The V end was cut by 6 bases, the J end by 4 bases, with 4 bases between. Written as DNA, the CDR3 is TGTGCCAGCAGCGTCGGAAACACCATATATTTT. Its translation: CASSVGNTIYF.

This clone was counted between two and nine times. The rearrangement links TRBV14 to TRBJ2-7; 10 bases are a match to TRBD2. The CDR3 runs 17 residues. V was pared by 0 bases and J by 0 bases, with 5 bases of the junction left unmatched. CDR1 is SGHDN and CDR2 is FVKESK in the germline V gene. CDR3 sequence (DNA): TGTGCCAGCAGCCAAGACAGGCGGACTAGCGGCTCCTACGAGCAGTACTTC. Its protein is CASSQDRRTSGSYEQYF.

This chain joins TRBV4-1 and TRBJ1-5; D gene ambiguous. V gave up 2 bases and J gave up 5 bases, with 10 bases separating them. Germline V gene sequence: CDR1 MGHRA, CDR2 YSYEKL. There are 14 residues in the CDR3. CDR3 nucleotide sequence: TGCGCCAGCAGCCAATTGCGCCGAGATCAGCCCCAGCATTTT. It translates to CASSQLRRDQPQHF.

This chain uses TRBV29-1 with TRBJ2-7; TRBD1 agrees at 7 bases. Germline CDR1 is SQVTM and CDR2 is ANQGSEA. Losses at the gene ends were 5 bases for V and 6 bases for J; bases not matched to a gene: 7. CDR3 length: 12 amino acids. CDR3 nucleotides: TGCAGCGTTAGTGGACAGGCGGGCGAGCAGTACTTC. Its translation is CSVSGQAGEQYF.

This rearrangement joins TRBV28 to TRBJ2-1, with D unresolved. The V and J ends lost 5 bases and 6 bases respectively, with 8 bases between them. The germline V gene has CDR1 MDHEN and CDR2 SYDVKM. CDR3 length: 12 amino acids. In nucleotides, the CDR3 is TGTGCCAGCAGTCTTCCTCGCAATGAGCAGTTCTTC. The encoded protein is CASSLPRNEQFF.

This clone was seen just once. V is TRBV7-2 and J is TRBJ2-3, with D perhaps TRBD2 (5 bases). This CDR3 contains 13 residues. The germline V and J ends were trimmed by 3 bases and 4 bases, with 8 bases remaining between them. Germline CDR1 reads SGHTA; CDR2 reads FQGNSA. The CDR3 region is CASSFAGSDTQYF. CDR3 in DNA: TGTGCCAGCAGCTTTGCGGGTTCAGATACGCAGTATTTT.

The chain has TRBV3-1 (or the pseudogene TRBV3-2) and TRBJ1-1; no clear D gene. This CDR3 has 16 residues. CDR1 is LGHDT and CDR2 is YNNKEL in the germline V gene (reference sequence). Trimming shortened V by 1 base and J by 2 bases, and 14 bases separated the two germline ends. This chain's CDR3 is CASSQGTATPNTEAFF. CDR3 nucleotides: TGTGCCAGCAGCCAAGGAACAGCCACACCAAACACTGAAGCTTTCTTT.

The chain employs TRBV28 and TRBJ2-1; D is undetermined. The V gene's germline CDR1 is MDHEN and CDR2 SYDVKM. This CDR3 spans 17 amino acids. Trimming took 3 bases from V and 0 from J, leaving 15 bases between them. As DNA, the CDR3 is TGTGCCAGCAGTTTTAAGAGAGCTTACCGCTCCTACAATGAGCAGTTCTTC. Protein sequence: CASSFKRAYRSYNEQFF. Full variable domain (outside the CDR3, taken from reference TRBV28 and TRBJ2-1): DVKVTQSSRYLVKRTGEKVFLECVQDMDHENMFWYRQDPGLGLRLIYFSYDVKMKEKGDIPEGYSVSREKKERFSLILESASTNQTSMYLCASSFKRAYRSYNEQFFGPGTRLTVL.

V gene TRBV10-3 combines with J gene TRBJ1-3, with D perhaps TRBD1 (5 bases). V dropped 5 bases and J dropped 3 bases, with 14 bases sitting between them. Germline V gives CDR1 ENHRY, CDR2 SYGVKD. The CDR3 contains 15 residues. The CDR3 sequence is CAISPGGSNGNTIYF. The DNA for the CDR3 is TGTGCCATCAGTCCCGGGGGTTCTAATGGAAACACCATATATTTT.

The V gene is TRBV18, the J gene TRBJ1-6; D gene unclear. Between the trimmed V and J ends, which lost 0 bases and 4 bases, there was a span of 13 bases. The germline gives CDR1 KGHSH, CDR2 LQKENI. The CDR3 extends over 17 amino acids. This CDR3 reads CASSPPFQRDYNSPLHF. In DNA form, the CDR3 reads TGTGCCAGCTCACCACCTTTTCAGAGGGATTATAATTCACCCCTCCACTTT.